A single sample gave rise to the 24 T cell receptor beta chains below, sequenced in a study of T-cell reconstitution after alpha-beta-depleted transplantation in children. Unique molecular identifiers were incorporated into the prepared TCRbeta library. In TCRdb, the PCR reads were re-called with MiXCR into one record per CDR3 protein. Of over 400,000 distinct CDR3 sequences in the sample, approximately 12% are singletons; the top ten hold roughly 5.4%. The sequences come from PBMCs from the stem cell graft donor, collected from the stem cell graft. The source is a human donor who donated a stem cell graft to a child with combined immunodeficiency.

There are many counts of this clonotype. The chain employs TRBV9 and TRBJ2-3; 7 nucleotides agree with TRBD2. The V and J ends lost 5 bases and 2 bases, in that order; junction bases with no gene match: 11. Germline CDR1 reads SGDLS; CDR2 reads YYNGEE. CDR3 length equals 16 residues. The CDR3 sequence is CASSFHSGRTTDTQYF. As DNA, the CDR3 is TGTGCCAGCAGTTTTCATAGCGGGCGAACCACAGATACGCAGTATTTT. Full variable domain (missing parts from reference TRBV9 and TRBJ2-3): DSGVTQTPKHLITATGQRVTLRCSPRSGDLSVYWYQQSLDQGLQFLIQYYNGEERAKGNILERFSAQQFPDLHSELNLSSLELGDSALYFCASSFHSGRTTDTQYFGPGTRLTVL.

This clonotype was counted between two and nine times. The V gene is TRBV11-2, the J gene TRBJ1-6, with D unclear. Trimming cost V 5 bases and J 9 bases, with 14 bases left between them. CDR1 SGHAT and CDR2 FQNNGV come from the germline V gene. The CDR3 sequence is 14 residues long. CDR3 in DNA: TGTGCCAGCAGCCCCTGGGGTCGGGTTTCACCCCTCCACTTT. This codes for CASSPWGRVSPLHF.

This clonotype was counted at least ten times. The CDR3 reads CASRRTGGVGTGELFF. The CDR3 bases are TGTGCCAGCCGCCGGACAGGGGGCGTCGGGACCGGGGAGCTGTTTTTT. J is TRBJ2-2 and V is TRBV28; 11 nucleotides align to TRBD1. Germline V lookup: CDR1 MDHEN, CDR2 SYDVKM. The CDR3 covers 16 residues. With V trimmed by 8 bases and J by 5 bases, 10 bases remained unmatched. The full variable domain, completed using reference TRBV28 and TRBJ2-2, is DVKVTQSSRYLVKRTGEKVFLECVQDMDHENMFWYRQDPGLGLRLIYFSYDVKMKEKGDIPEGYSVSREKKERFSLILESASTNQTSMYLCASRRTGGVGTGELFFGEGSRLTVL.

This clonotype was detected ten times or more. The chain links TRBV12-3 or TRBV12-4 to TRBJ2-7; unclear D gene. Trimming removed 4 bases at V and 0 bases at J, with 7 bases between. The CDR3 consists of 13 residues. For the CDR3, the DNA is TGTGCCAGCAGTTCCTGGAGCTCCTACGAGCAGTACTTC. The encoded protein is CASSSWSSYEQYF.

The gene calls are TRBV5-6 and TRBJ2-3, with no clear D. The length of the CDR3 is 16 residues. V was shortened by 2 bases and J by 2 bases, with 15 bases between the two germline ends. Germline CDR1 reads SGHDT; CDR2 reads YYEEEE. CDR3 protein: CASSFPGPRNTDTQYF. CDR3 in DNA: TGTGCCAGCAGCTTTCCGGGCCCCCGAAACACAGATACGCAGTATTTT.

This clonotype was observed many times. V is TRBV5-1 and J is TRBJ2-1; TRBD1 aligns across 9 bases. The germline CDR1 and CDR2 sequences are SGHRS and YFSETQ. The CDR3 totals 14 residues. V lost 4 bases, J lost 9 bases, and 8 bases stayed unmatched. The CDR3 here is CASSLDRGDAEQFF. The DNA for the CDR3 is TGCGCCAGCAGCCTGGACAGGGGTGACGCTGAGCAGTTCTTC.

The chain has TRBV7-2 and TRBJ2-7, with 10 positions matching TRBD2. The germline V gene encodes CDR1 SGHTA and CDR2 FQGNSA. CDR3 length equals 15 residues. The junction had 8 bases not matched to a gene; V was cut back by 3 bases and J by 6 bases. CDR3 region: CASSFGPAGGREQYF. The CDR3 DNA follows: TGTGCCAGCAGCTTCGGTCCAGCGGGAGGGCGCGAGCAGTACTTC.

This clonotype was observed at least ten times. The CDR3 DNA follows: TGTGCCTGGACCGATGGGGGATGGGAGACAGATACGCAGTATTTT. Translated, it gives CAWTDGGWETDTQYF. J is TRBJ2-3 and V is TRBV30; D tentatively fits TRBD1 or TRBD2 (5 bases each). V dropped 4 bases and J dropped 3 bases, with 17 bases sitting between them. Germline V CDR1 and CDR2: GTSNPN, SVGIG (reference sequence). The CDR3 spans 15 residues.

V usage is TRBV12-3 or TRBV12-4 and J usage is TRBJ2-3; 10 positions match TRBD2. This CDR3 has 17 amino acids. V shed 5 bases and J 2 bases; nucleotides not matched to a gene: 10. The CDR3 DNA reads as TGTGCCAGCAGTCCCCTTTTAGCGGGGGGCAACACAGATACGCAGTATTTT. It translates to CASSPLLAGGNTDTQYF.

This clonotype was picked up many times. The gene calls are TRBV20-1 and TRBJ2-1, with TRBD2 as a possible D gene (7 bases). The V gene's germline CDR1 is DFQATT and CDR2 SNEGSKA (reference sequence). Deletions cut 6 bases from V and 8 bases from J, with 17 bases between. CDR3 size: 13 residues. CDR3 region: CSAPPGAGDEQFF. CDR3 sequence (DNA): TGCAGTGCCCCGCCGGGGGCGGGGGATGAGCAGTTCTTC.

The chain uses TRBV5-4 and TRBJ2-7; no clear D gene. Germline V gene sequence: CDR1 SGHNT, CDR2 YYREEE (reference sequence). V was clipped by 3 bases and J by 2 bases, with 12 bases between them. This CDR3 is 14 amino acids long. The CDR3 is CASSSPGAAYEQYF. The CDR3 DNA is TGTGCCAGCAGCTCTCCCGGAGCCGCCTACGAGCAGTACTTC.

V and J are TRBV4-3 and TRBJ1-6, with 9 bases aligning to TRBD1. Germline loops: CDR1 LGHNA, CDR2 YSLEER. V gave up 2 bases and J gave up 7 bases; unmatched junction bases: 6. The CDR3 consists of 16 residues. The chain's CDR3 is CASSQLRDRANSPLHF. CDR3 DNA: TGCGCCAGCAGCCAACTCCGGGACAGGGCCAATTCACCCCTCCACTTT.

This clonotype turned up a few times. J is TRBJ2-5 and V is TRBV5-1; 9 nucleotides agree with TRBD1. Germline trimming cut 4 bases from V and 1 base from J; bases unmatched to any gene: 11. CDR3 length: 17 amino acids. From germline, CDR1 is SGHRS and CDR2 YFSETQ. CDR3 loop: CASSRTGTGIIQETQYF. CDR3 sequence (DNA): TGCGCCAGCAGCCGAACTGGGACAGGGATCATCCAAGAGACCCAGTACTTC.

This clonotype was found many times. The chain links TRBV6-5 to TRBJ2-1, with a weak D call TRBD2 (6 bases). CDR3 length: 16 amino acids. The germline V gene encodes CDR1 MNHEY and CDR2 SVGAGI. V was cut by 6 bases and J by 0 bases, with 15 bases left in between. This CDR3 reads CASRGDRGSSYNEQFF. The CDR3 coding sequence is TGTGCCAGCAGGGGGGACCGGGGGAGCTCCTACAATGAGCAGTTCTTC.

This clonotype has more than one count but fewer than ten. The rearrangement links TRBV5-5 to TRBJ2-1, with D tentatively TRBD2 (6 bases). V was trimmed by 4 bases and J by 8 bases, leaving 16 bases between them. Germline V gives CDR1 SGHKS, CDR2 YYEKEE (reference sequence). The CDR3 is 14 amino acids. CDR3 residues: CASSLPPGEDEQFF. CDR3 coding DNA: TGTGCCAGCAGCCTCCCACCGGGAGAGGATGAGCAGTTCTTC.

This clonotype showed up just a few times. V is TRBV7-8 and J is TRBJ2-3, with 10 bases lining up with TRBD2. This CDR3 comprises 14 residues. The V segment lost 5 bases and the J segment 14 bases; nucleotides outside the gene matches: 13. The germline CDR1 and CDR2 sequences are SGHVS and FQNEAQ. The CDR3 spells CASSPSTGTSVLYF. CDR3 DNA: TGTGCCAGCAGCCCAAGCACCGGGACTAGCGTTCTGTATTTT.

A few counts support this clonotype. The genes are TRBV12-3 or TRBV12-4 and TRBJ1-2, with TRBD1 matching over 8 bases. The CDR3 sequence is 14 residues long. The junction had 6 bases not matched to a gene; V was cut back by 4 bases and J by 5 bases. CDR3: CASSSHGTGYGYTF. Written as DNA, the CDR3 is TGTGCCAGCAGTTCCCACGGGACAGGTTATGGCTACACCTTC.

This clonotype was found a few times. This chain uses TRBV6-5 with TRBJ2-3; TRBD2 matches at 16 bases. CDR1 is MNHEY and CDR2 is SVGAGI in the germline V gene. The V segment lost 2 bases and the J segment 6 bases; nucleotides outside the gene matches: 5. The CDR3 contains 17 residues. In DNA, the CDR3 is TGTGCCAGCAGTTACACGGGGACTAGCGGGGGGGAGGATACGCAGTATTTT. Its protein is CASSYTGTSGGEDTQYF.

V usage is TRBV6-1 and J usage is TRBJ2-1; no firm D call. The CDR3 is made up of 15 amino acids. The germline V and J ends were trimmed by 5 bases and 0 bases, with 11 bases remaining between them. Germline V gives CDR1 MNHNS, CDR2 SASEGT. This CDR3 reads CASSLGIASYNEQFF. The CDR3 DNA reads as TGTGCCAGCAGTCTAGGGATTGCCTCCTACAATGAGCAGTTCTTC.

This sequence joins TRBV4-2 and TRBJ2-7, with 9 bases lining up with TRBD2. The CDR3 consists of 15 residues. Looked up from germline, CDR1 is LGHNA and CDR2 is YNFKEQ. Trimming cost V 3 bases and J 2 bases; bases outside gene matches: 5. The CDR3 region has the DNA TGTGCCAGCAGCCACGCGGGAGGGTCTACCTACGAGCAGTACTTC. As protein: CASSHAGGSTYEQYF.

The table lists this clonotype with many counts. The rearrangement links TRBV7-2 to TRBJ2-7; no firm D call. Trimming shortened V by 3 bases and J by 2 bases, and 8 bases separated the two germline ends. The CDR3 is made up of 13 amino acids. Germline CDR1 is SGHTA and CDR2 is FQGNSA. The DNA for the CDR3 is TGTGCCAGCAGCTTCTCCCCTACCTACGAGCAGTACTTC. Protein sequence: CASSFSPTYEQYF.

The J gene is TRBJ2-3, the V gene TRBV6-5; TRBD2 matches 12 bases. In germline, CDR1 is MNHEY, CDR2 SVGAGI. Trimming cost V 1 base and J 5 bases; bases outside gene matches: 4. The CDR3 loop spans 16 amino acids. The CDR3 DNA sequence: TGTGCCAGCAGTTACTTTGCTAGCGGGAGGGAAGATACGCAGTATTTT. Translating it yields CASSYFASGREDTQYF.

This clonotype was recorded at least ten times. CDR3 amino acids: CASSSRLGTSGRAMGEQYF. For the CDR3, the DNA is TGTGCCAGCAGCTCCCGCCTCGGGACTAGCGGGAGGGCAATGGGCGAGCAGTACTTC. The chain uses TRBV7-2 and TRBJ2-7, with 16 bases matching TRBD2. J was trimmed by 6 bases and V by 4 bases; bases with no gene match: 15. The CDR3 runs to 19 residues. Germline CDR1 SGHTA, CDR2 FQGNSA.

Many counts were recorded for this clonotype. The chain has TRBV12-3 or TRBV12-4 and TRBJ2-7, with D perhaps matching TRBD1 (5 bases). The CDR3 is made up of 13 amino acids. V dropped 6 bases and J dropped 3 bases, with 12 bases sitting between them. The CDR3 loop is CASSMDKNYEQYF. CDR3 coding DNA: TGTGCCAGCAGCATGGACAAAAACTACGAGCAGTACTTC.